This note documents a single TCR beta chain sequence. These data are taken from a study of control samples from healthy donors and cancer patients. CDR3 length: 14 residues. Trimming removed 10 bases from V and 2 bases from J, with 18 bases in between. Germline V gene lookup returns CDR1 SGHDN and CDR2 FVKESK. Profiled with immunoSEQ multiplex PCR; TCRdb holds only in-frame clones, not every one. Here the sample spans about 70,000 clones, about 80% being singletons. Sequencing was done on a sample of blood. This clonotype was sampled from a man aged 45-65 years in good health. V is TRBV14 and J is TRBJ2-7; TRBD1 is a possible D gene (6 bases). This CDR3 reads CATAPQGFAYEQYF. In DNA, the CDR3 is TGTGCCACCGCACCTCAGGGGTTCGCCTACGAGCAGTACTTC.